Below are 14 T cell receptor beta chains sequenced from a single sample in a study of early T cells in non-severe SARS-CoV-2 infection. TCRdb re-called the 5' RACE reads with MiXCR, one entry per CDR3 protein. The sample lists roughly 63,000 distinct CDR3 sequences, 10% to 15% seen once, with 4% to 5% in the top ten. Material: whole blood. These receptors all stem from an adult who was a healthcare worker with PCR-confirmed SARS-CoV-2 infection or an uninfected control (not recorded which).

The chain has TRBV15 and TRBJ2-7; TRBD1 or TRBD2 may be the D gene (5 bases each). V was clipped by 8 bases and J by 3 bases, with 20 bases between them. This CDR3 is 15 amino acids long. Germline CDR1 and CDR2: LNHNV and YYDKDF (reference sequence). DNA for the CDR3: TGTGCCACCTCTCCTTCCAGGGACCGCGTCTACGAGCAGTACTTC. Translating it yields CATSPSRDRVYEQYF.

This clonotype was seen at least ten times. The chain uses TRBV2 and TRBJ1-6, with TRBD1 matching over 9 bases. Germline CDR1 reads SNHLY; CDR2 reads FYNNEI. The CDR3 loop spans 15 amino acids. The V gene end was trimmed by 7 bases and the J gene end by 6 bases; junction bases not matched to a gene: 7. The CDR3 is CASTLGQGVNSPLHF. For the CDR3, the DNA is TGTGCCAGCACTCTGGGACAGGGCGTTAATTCACCCCTCCACTTT.

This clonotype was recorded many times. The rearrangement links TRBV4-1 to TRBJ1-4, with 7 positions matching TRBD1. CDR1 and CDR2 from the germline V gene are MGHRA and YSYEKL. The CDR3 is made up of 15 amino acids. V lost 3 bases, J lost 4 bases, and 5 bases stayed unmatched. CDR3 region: CASSHPGQLNEKLFF. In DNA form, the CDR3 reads TGCGCCAGCAGCCACCCGGGACAGCTTAATGAAAAACTGTTTTTT.

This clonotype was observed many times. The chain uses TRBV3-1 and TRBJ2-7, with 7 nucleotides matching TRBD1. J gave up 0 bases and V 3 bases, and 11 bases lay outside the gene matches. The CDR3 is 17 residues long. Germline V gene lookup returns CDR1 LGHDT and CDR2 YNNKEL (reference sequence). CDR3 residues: CASSQAYGQAVSYEQYF. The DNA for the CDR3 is TGTGCCAGCAGCCAGGCATACGGACAGGCCGTCTCCTACGAGCAGTACTTC.

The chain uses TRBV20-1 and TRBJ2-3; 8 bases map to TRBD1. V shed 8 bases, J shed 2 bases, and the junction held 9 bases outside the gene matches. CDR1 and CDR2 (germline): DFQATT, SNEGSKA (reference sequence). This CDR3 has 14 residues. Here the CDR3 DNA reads TGCAGTCCTAACCAGGGGGCATACACAGATACGCAGTATTTT. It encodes CSPNQGAYTDTQYF.

The CDR3 DNA reads TGCAGTGCTAGAGATCCGGCTAGCGGGGGGGCCACCGGGGAGCTGTTTTTT. This translates into CSARDPASGGATGELFF. The chain recombines TRBV20-1 with TRBJ2-2, with 12 nucleotides matching TRBD2. With 0 bases clipped from V and 4 bases from J, the junction kept 6 bases outside the gene matches. Germline CDR1 is DFQATT and CDR2 is SNEGSKA (reference sequence). The CDR3 consists of 17 residues.

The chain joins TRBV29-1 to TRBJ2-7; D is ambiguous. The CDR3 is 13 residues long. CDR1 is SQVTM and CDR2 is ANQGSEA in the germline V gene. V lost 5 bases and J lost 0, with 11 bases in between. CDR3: CSVMAEDSYEQYF. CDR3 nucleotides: TGCAGCGTTATGGCAGAAGACTCCTACGAGCAGTACTTC.

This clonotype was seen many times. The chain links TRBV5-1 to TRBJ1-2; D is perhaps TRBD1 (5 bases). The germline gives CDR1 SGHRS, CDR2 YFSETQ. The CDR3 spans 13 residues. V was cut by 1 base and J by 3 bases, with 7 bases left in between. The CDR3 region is CASSLTGDYGYTF. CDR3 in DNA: TGCGCCAGCAGCTTGACAGGAGACTATGGCTACACCTTC.

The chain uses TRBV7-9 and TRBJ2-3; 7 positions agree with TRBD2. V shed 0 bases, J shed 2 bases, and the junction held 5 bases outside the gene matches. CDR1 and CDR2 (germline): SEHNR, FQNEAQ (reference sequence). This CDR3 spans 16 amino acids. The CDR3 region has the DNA TGTGCCAGCAGCTTAGCTTCTAGCGGTATCACAGATACGCAGTATTTT. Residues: CASSLASSGITDTQYF.

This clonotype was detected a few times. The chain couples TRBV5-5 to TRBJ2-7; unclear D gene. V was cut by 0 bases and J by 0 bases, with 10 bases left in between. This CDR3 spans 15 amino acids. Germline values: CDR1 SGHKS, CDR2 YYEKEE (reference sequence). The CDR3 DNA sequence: TGTGCCAGCAGCTTGGGGGCAGTGAGCTCCTACGAGCAGTACTTC. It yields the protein CASSLGAVSSYEQYF. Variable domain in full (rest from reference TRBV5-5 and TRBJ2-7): DAGVTQSPTHLIKTRGQQVTLRCSPISGHKSVSWYQQVLGQGPQFIFQYYEKEERGRGNFPDRFSARQFPNYSSELNVNALLLGDSALYLCASSLGAVSSYEQYFGPGTRLTVT.

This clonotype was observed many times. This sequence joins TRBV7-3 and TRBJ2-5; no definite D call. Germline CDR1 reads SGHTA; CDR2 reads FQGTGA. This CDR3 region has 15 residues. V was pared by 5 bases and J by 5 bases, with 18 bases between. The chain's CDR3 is CASSPNSQTRETQYF. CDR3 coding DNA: TGTGCCAGCAGCCCAAACAGCCAGACCAGGGAGACCCAGTACTTC. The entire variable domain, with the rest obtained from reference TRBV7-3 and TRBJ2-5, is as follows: GAGVSQTPSNKVTEKGKYVELRCDPISGHTALYWYRQSLGQGPEFLIYFQGTGAADDSGLPNDRFFAVRPEGSVSTLKIQRTERGDSAVYLCASSPNSQTRETQYFGPGTRLLVL.

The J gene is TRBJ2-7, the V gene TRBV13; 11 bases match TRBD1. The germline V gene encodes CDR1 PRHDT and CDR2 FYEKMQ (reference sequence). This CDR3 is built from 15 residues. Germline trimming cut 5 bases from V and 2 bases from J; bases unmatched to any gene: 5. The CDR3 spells CASSPWTGGTYEQYF. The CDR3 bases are TGTGCCAGCAGCCCATGGACAGGGGGCACCTACGAGCAGTACTTC.

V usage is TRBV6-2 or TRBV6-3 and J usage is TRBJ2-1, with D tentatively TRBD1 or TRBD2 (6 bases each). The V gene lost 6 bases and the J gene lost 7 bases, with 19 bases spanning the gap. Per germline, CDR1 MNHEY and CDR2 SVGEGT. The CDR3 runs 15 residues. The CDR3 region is CASRGRGGQRNEQFF. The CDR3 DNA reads TGTGCCAGCAGGGGTCGTGGGGGGCAGAGGAATGAGCAGTTCTTC.

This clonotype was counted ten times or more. The CDR3 spells CSARGPQGLGTEQYF. The CDR3 nucleotides are TGCAGTGCTAGAGGCCCACAGGGGCTCGGGACCGAGCAGTACTTC. The chain uses TRBV20-1 and TRBJ2-7; 7 nucleotides line up with TRBD1. Germline trimming cut 1 base from V and 6 bases from J; bases unmatched to any gene: 12. The CDR3 runs 15 residues. Germline-derived CDR1 and CDR2 are DFQATT and SNEGSKA (reference sequence).